This T cell receptor beta chain was retrieved from a study of blood T cell repertoires in COVID-19. The overall study: Italy, Spain and the United States were the sources of the convalescent and acute COVID-19 samples. T cells, B-cell-depleted T cells, or PBMCs supplied cDNA or gDNA.

As handled by the study authors: Counts of nucleated cells, estimated from reference gene primer amplification, were obtained. Some clones are missing from TCRdb's copy, which holds only in-frame ones; the method was immunoSEQ multiplex PCR. The DNA was the basis for D and trimming; V, J and clone size are from that table. The repertoire has about 250,000 clones, roughly nine tenths of them found once; the top ten carry roughly 3%. This CDR3 has 13 residues. Trimming took off 0 bases at V and 4 bases at J, with 7 bases between the two ends. From germline, CDR1 is GTSNPN and CDR2 SVGIG (reference sequence).

The sample was peripheral blood. This receptor was identified in a young man with active or convalescent COVID-19. The genes are TRBV30 and TRBJ1-3, with D perhaps TRBD1 (5 bases). The chain's CDR3 is CAWSVQAGNTIYF. Written as DNA, the CDR3 is TGTGCCTGGAGTGTACAGGCAGGAAACACCATATATTTT. The full variable domain, completed using reference TRBV30 and TRBJ1-3, is SQTIHQWPATLVQPVGSPLSLECTVEGTSNPNLYWYRQAAGRGLQLLFYSVGIGQISSEVPQNLSASRPQDRQFILSSKKLLLSDSGFYLCAWSVQAGNTIYFGEGSWLTVV.